The 15 T cell receptor beta chains presented below share a single source sample, sequenced in a study of T cell repertoires and HLA-DP antigens. The antigens for these receptors are not known. The repertoire was sequenced with immunoSEQ multiplex PCR; TCRdb's copy has only in-frame clones and lacks some. The table shows 65,000 to 95,000 clones, with around three quarters occurring only once. The sequencing sample was made of CD4+ T cells from PBMCs. The receptors originated from a man aged 55 to 69 in good health and CMV-seronegative.

This clone was detected once. The chain carries TRBV7-9 and TRBJ2-1; D is perhaps TRBD1 (6 bases). The CDR3 has 14 amino acids. Between the trimmed V and J ends, which lost 5 bases and 3 bases, there was a span of 11 bases. Germline CDR1 is SEHNR and CDR2 is FQNEAQ (reference sequence). The CDR3 loop reads CASSATGVYNEQFF. In DNA form, the CDR3 reads TGTGCCAGCAGCGCGACAGGTGTCTACAATGAGCAGTTCTTC.

Here the CDR3 reads CATSRGNQGSSYEQYF. Here the CDR3 DNA reads TGTGCCACCAGCAGAGGGAATCAGGGGAGCTCCTACGAGCAGTACTTC. The chain carries TRBV15 and TRBJ2-7; a possible D gene is TRBD1 (6 bases). Germline CDR1 is LNHNV and CDR2 is YYDKDF (reference sequence). The CDR3 loop spans 16 amino acids. The V gene lost 1 base and the J gene lost 0 bases, with 13 bases spanning the gap.

V and J are TRBV4-1 and TRBJ1-5; 7 bases line up with TRBD1. Germline assignment: CDR1 MGHRA and CDR2 YSYEKL. The ends lost 0 bases at V and 2 bases at J; junction bases unmatched: 13. This CDR3 region has 19 residues. The CDR3 DNA reads as TGCGCCAGCAGCCAAGATCCCGGGACAGCCTTTTCTCGCAATCAGCCCCAGCATTTT. It yields the protein CASSQDPGTAFSRNQPQHF.

The V gene is TRBV19, the J gene TRBJ1-5; 7 nucleotides match TRBD1. From germline, CDR1 is LNHDA and CDR2 SQIVND (reference sequence). Germline trimming cut 6 bases from V and 1 base from J; bases unmatched to any gene: 21. The CDR3 totals 20 residues. The CDR3 DNA reads as TGTGCCAGTAGCCGTCCGTCGGAGGGGGCGAGTCTATTCAGCAATCAGCCCCAGCATTTT. This encodes CASSRPSEGASLFSNQPQHF.

This clone was seen once. V and J are TRBV21-1 and TRBJ2-7; TRBD2 is the table's D call and was not checked against the DNA. TRBV21-1 is noted as a pseudogene. The CDR3 has 13 amino acids. CDR3 protein: CASSKGGSYEQYV. CDR3 nucleotide sequence: TGTGCCAGCAGCAAAGGCGGCTCCTACGAGCAGTACGTC.

The rearrangement joins TRBV20-1 to TRBJ2-5; D is ambiguous. The CDR3 length is 9 residues. Trimming left V 3 bases short and J 5 bases short, with 1 base between. From germline, CDR1 is DFQATT and CDR2 SNEGSKA (reference sequence). The CDR3 region has the DNA TGCAGTGCTAGGGAGACCCAGTACTTC. It translates to CSARETQYF.

The CDR3 loop is CASSPLVDTQETQYF. DNA for the CDR3: TGTGCCAGCTCACCCTTAGTGGACACGCAAGAGACCCAGTACTTC. V usage is TRBV18 and J usage is TRBJ2-5, with D possibly being TRBD1 (5 bases). The germline CDR1 and CDR2 sequences are KGHSH and LQKENI. The ends were cut back, 3 bases at V and 2 bases at J, with 13 bases in the middle. This CDR3 region has 15 residues.

This clone showed up just once. The chain is built from TRBV7-2 and TRBJ2-7; D gene ambiguous. The CDR3 is 14 amino acids. V lost 1 base, J lost 3 bases, and 10 bases lay in between. In germline, CDR1 is SGHTA, CDR2 FQGNSA. CDR3 coding DNA: TGTGCCAGCAGCTTAGGGGGAAGCCTCTACGAGCAGTACTTC. Translation gives CASSLGGSLYEQYF.

This chain joins TRBV4-2 and TRBJ2-2; TRBD1 matches at 7 bases. The CDR3 loop spans 18 amino acids. CDR1 is LGHNA, CDR2 YNFKEQ, per germline. With 1 base clipped from V and 2 bases from J, the junction kept 10 bases outside the gene matches. The DNA for the CDR3 is TGTGCCAGCAGCCAAGGGTGGGCCACAGGGGTCAACACCGGGGAGCTGTTTTTT. Translated, it gives CASSQGWATGVNTGELFF.

This clone was counted only a few times. This chain connects TRBV18 to TRBJ2-7, with D possibly being TRBD1 or TRBD2 (5 bases each). This CDR3 region has 14 residues. V lost 6 bases and J lost 3, with 15 bases in between. Germline CDR1 reads KGHSH; CDR2 reads LQKENI. CDR3 residues: CASSTGDGGYEQYF. Here the CDR3 DNA reads TGTGCCAGCTCTACCGGGGACGGAGGCTACGAGCAGTACTTC.

This clone showed up just a few times. The J gene is TRBJ1-5, the V gene TRBV7-8; D not certain. Per the germline V gene, CDR1 is SGHVS and CDR2 is FQNEAQ. The CDR3 is made up of 13 amino acids. The V end was cut by 5 bases, the J end by 6 bases, with 11 bases between. The CDR3 region has the DNA TGTGCCAGCAGCCCGGTAAGGGCTCAGCCCCAGCATTTT. It yields the protein CASSPVRAQPQHF.

This clone was observed a few times. The DNA of the CDR3 is TGTGCCAGCAGCTTAGCCGGAACGGGGGCGATGGGAGAGACCCAGTACTTC. This sequence encodes CASSLAGTGAMGETQYF. The chain recombines TRBV7-2 with TRBJ2-5; possibly TRBD1 or TRBD2 for D (6 bases each). Germline CDR1 is SGHTA and CDR2 is FQGNSA. The CDR3 totals 17 residues. The V end was cut by 0 bases, the J end by 4 bases, with 18 bases between.

The chain links TRBV7-2 to TRBJ2-7; a possible D gene is TRBD1 (6 bases). Trimming removed 6 bases at V and 0 bases at J, with 12 bases between. The CDR3 length is 14 residues. The V gene's germline CDR1 is SGHTA and CDR2 FQGNSA. The CDR3 DNA is TGTGCCAGCAGTTCCAACAGGGCCTCCTACGAGCAGTACTTC. Translating it yields CASSSNRASYEQYF.

The CDR3 spells CASRPGADNSPLHF. The CDR3 DNA is TGTGCCAGCCGGCCAGGGGCGGATAATTCACCCCTCCACTTT. The chain is built from TRBV7-9 and TRBJ1-6; the D gene is possibly TRBD1 (6 bases). The V gene's germline CDR1 is SEHNR and CDR2 FQNEAQ (reference sequence). V was shortened by 8 bases and J by 5 bases, with 13 bases between the two germline ends. The CDR3 contains 14 residues.

The CDR3 spells CAYNYGAGGEEQFF. The CDR3 region has the DNA TGTGCCTATAACTATGGCGCAGGGGGCGAAGAGCAGTTCTTC. This rearrangement joins TRBV5-4 to TRBJ2-1; 8 nucleotides agree with TRBD1. The CDR3 is 14 residues long. Unmatched junction bases numbered 16, after V lost 10 bases and J lost 10 bases. CDR1 is SGHNT and CDR2 is YYREEE in the germline V gene (reference sequence). Supplemented by reference TRBV5-4 and TRBJ2-1, the full variable domain reads ETGVTQSPTHLIKTRGQQVTLRCSSQSGHNTVSWYQQALGQGPQFIFQYYREEENGRGNFPPRFSGLQFPNYSSELNVNALELDDSALYLCAYNYGAGGEEQFFGPGTRLTVL.